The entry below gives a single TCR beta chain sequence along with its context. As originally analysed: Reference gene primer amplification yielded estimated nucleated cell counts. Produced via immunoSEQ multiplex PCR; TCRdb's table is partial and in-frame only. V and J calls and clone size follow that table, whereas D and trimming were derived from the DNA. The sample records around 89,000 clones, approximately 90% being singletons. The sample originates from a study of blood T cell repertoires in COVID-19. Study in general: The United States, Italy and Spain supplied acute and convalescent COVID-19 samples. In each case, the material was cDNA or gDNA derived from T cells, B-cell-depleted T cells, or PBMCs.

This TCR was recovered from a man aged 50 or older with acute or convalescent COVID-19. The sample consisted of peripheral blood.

The CDR3 DNA follows: TGTGCCATCCCACTACGTAGCTTTAATACCGGGGAGCTGTTTTTT. Translating it yields CAIPLRSFNTGELFF. The J gene is TRBJ2-2, the V gene TRBV6-5; D uncertain. CDR1 MNHEY and CDR2 SVGAGI come from the germline V gene. V was pared by 10 bases and J by 5 bases, with 20 bases between. The CDR3 spans 15 residues.